The 20 T cell receptor beta chains listed next were all sequenced from one sample in a study of blood T cell repertoires in COVID-19. TCRdb keeps only in-frame clones here, not all; method: immunoSEQ multiplex PCR. The top ten clones hold approximately 2% of a sample with about 130,000 clones, 60% to 80% of them seen once. Sequenced sample: peripheral blood. The receptors stem from a woman aged 70 to 79 with acute or convalescent COVID-19.

The chain combines TRBV28 with TRBJ1-2; D is unresolved. The CDR3 is 16 residues long. CDR1 is MDHEN and CDR2 is SYDVKM in the germline V gene. The V end lost 4 bases, the J end lost 5 bases, and 20 bases lay between the germline ends. The CDR3 loop reads CASSSAYPGREYGYTF. The CDR3 DNA reads TGTGCCAGCAGTTCCGCGTACCCGGGAAGGGAATATGGCTACACCTTC.

The rearrangement joins TRBV4-3 to TRBJ2-3, with a weak D call TRBD2 (6 bases). CDR1 LGHNA and CDR2 YSLEER come from the germline V gene. CDR3 length equals 16 residues. V was shortened by 4 bases and J by 1 base, with 15 bases between the two germline ends. In DNA, the CDR3 is TGCGCCAGCAGCCTTAATACGGGCGGGGGCACAGATACGCAGTATTTT. Translation: CASSLNTGGGTDTQYF.

This clone was counted once. The V and J genes are TRBV2 and TRBJ2-1, with a possible D match to TRBD1 (5 bases). Per the germline V gene, CDR1 is SNHLY and CDR2 is FYNNEI. Trimming left V 5 bases short and J 1 base short, with 12 bases between. The CDR3 runs 15 residues. In DNA, the CDR3 is TGTGCCAGCAGTTTTTGGCAGGGTTCCTACAATGAGCAGTTCTTC. Protein: CASSFWQGSYNEQFF.

The chain joins TRBV5-6 to TRBJ2-7; 7 bases match TRBD1. The V segment lost 0 bases and the J segment 3 bases; nucleotides outside the gene matches: 12. There are 17 residues in the CDR3. Germline assignment: CDR1 SGHDT and CDR2 YYEEEE. The DNA of the CDR3 is TGTGCCAGCAGCTTGGCCGACCCGGGACAGCCATTCTACGAGCAGTACTTC. Residues: CASSLADPGQPFYEQYF.

This clone appeared many times. The chain is built from TRBV12-3 or TRBV12-4 and TRBJ1-2; D gene ambiguous. Between the trimmed V and J ends, which lost 4 bases and 5 bases, there was a span of 5 bases. This CDR3 region has 11 residues. The CDR3 bases are TGTGCCAGCAGTTCCGGGTATGGCTACACCTTC. This gives the protein CASSSGYGYTF.

The chain couples TRBV7-9 to TRBJ2-3, with a weak D call TRBD2 (6 bases). V lost 5 bases, J lost 2 bases, and 14 bases lay in between. This CDR3 region has 15 residues. Germline V CDR1 and CDR2: SEHNR, FQNEAQ (reference sequence). CDR3 bases: TGTGCCAGCAGCCCCCACGGGAGCTCCACAGATACGCAGTATTTT. Protein product: CASSPHGSSTDTQYF.

V is TRBV3-1 (or the pseudogene TRBV3-2) and J is TRBJ1-3; D remains ambiguous. The V and J ends lost 1 base and 3 bases respectively, with 7 bases between them. The V gene's germline CDR1 is LGHDT and CDR2 YNNKEL (reference sequence). The CDR3 has 14 amino acids. CDR3 nucleotide sequence: TGTGCCAGCAGCCAAGGCCGACTTGGAAACACCATATATTTT. Amino acid sequence: CASSQGRLGNTIYF.

The chain carries TRBV10-3 and TRBJ1-2, with D possibly TRBD1 on 5 matching bases. Germline CDR1 reads ENHRY; CDR2 reads SYGVKD. This CDR3 comprises 17 residues. The V end lost 2 bases, the J end lost 3 bases, and 19 bases lay between the germline ends. Here the CDR3 DNA reads TGTGCCATCAGTGAGACAATCGGTCGGGGGAAGCACTATGGCTACACCTTC. Translation gives CAISETIGRGKHYGYTF.

The chain is built from TRBV5-4 and TRBJ1-1, with D perhaps matching TRBD1 (5 bases). The CDR3 runs 14 residues. With 4 bases removed from V and 2 bases from J, the gap between germline ends came to 12 bases. From germline, CDR1 is SGHNT and CDR2 YYREEE (reference sequence). The CDR3 spells CASSGGGGNTEAFF. As DNA, the CDR3 is TGTGCCAGCAGCGGCGGGGGGGGAAACACTGAAGCTTTCTTT.

The CDR3 sequence: CASSLDRTGDGYTF. The CDR3, as DNA: TGTGCCAGCAGCTTAGATAGAACAGGGGATGGCTACACCTTC. This rearrangement joins TRBV11-2 to TRBJ1-2; 7 positions agree with TRBD1. CDR3 length: 14 residues. Trimming at V came to 0 bases and at J to 6 bases, leaving 4 bases not matched to a gene. Germline V gives CDR1 SGHAT, CDR2 FQNNGV.

CDR3 region: CASSFALAGTDEQYF. Here the CDR3 DNA reads TGTGCCAGCAGCTTCGCTCTAGCGGGGACGGACGAGCAGTACTTC. V usage is TRBV9 and J usage is TRBJ2-7; 9 positions match TRBD2. The CDR3 totals 15 residues. Germline V gives CDR1 SGDLS, CDR2 YYNGEE. Germline trimming cut 4 bases from V and 5 bases from J; bases unmatched to any gene: 10.

The rearrangement uses TRBV6-4 and TRBJ2-1; TRBD1 is a possible D gene (5 bases). Trimming removed 6 bases at V and 6 bases at J, with 9 bases between. The germline gives CDR1 MRHNA, CDR2 SNTAGT. The CDR3 extends over 12 amino acids. As DNA, the CDR3 is TGTGCCAGCAGCGACAGAGGCAATGAGCAGTTCTTC. It is translated as CASSDRGNEQFF.

The chain carries TRBV28 and TRBJ1-2, with TRBD1 matching over 9 bases. From germline, CDR1 is MDHEN and CDR2 SYDVKM. The CDR3 totals 13 residues. V shed 5 bases, J shed 8 bases, and the junction held 6 bases outside the gene matches. The CDR3 reads CASSTGQGIGYTF. The CDR3, as DNA: TGTGCCAGCAGTACCGGACAGGGGATCGGCTACACCTTC.

V and J are TRBV19 and TRBJ1-1; the D gene is possibly TRBD1 (6 bases). CDR1 and CDR2 (germline): LNHDA, SQIVND (reference sequence). The CDR3 covers 14 residues. Between the trimmed V and J ends, which lost 6 bases and 1 base, there was a span of 12 bases. This CDR3 is CASSHGQTNTEAFF. For the CDR3, the DNA is TGTGCCAGTAGCCACGGACAGACGAACACTGAAGCTTTCTTT.

The rearrangement uses TRBV6-5 and TRBJ1-2; 11 bases line up with TRBD1. V was pared by 2 bases and J by 4 bases, with 6 bases of the junction left unmatched. The CDR3 runs to 16 residues. CDR1 and CDR2 (germline): MNHEY, SVGAGI. CDR3 sequence: CASSYLRTGGSYGYTF. CDR3 bases: TGTGCCAGCAGTTACCTGAGGACAGGGGGCAGCTATGGCTACACCTTC.

This chain joins TRBV27 and TRBJ1-3; 9 nucleotides line up with TRBD1. This CDR3 is 16 amino acids long. The germline CDR1 and CDR2 sequences are MNHEY and SMNVEV (reference sequence). The V gene end was trimmed by 5 bases and the J gene end by 3 bases; junction bases not matched to a gene: 8. Here the CDR3 DNA reads TGTGCCAGCAGTACGATGACAGGGGGAGGTGGAAACACCATATATTTT. This gives the protein CASSTMTGGGGNTIYF.

This clone came up a few times. The V and J genes are TRBV29-1 and TRBJ1-2; D unclear. Germline V gives CDR1 SQVTM, CDR2 ANQGSEA. The CDR3 runs 13 residues. V was clipped by 4 bases and J by 2 bases, with 11 bases between them. CDR3 nucleotides: TGCAGCGTTGCCGGGGTGGTGAACTATGGCTACACCTTC. This gives the protein CSVAGVVNYGYTF.

The chain joins TRBV19 to TRBJ2-3; TRBD2 matches 14 bases. This CDR3 has 17 residues. Germline V gives CDR1 LNHDA, CDR2 SQIVND (reference sequence). J lost 6 bases, V lost 6 bases, and 11 bases had no gene match. This chain's CDR3 is CASRPEGLAGVLDTQYF. As DNA, the CDR3 is TGTGCCAGTAGGCCGGAGGGACTAGCGGGAGTGTTGGATACGCAGTATTTT.

The chain joins TRBV25-1 to TRBJ2-7; maybe TRBD2 (6 bases). CDR3 length equals 17 residues. CDR1 MGHDK and CDR2 SYGVNS come from the germline V gene. The V end was cut by 0 bases, the J end by 3 bases, with 18 bases between. The CDR3 is CASSEYGARGVSYEQYF. CDR3 bases: TGTGCCAGCAGTGAATATGGGGCCCGCGGGGTGAGCTACGAGCAGTACTTC.

The chain carries TRBV7-9 and TRBJ1-5; 8 nucleotides line up with TRBD1. Trimming at V came to 4 bases and at J to 11 bases, leaving 1 base not matched to a gene. Germline assignment: CDR1 SEHNR and CDR2 FQNEAQ (reference sequence). The CDR3 contains 11 residues. The CDR3 reads CASSSQGAQHF. The CDR3 DNA reads TGTGCCAGCAGCTCACAGGGGGCCCAGCATTTT.